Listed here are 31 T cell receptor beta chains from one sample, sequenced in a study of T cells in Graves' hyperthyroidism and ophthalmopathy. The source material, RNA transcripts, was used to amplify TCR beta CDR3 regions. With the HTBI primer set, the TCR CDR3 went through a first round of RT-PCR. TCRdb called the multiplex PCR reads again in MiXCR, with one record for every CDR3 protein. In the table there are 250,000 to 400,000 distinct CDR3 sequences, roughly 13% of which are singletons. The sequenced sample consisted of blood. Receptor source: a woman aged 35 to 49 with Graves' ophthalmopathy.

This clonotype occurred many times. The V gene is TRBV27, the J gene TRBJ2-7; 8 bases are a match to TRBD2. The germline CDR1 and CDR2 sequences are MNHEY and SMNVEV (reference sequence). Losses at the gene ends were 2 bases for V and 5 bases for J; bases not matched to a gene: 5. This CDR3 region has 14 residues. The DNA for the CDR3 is TGTGCCAGCAGTTTAGCCGGGAGGGCTGACGAGCAGTACTTC. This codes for CASSLAGRADEQYF.

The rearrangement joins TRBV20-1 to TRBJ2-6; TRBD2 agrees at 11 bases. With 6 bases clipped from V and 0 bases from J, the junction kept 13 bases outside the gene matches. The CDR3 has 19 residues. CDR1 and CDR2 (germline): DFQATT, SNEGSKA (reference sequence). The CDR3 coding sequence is TGCAGTGCCACAAGGAAGTTAGCGGGGGGGAGCTCTGGGGCCAACGTCCTGACTTTC. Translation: CSATRKLAGGSSGANVLTF.

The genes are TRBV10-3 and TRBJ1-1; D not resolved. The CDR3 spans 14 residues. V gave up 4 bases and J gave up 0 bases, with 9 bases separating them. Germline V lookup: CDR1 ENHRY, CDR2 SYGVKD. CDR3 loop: CAISGSVMNTEAFF. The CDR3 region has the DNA TGTGCCATCAGTGGGTCGGTTATGAACACTGAAGCTTTCTTT.

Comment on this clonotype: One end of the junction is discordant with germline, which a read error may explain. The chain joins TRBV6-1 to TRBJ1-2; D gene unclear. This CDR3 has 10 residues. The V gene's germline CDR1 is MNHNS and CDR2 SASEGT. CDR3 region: CDSGQIAKTF. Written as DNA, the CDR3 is TGTGACAGCGGGCAGATTGCCAAGACCTTC.

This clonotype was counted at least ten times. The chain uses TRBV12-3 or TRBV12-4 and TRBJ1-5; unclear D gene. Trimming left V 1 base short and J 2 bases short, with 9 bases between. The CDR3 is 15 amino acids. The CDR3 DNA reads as TGTGCCAGCAGTTTAGGGTCCGAGGGCAATCAGCCCCAGCATTTT. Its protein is CASSLGSEGNQPQHF.

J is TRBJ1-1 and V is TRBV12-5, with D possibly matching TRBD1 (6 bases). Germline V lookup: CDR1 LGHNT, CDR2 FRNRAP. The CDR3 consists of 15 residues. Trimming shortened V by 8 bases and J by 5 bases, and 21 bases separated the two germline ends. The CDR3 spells CASRSRGVRWTEAFF. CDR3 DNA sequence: TGTGCTAGTCGAAGCAGGGGAGTACGTTGGACTGAAGCTTTCTTT.

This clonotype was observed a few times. The CDR3 DNA reads as TGTGCCAGCAGCTTAGATAGAGGCTTACCGGGACTAGCGGGAGCCCGTGAGACCCAGTACTTC. It specifies CASSLDRGLPGLAGARETQYF. The gene calls are TRBV11-2 and TRBJ2-5; TRBD2 aligns across 14 bases. Germline CDR1 and CDR2: SGHAT and FQNNGV. J gave up 5 bases and V 0 bases, and 17 bases lay outside the gene matches. CDR3 length: 21 residues. Full variable domain (missing parts from reference TRBV11-2 and TRBJ2-5): EAGVAQSPRYKIIEKRQSVAFWCNPISGHATLYWYQQILGQGPKLLIQFQNNGVVDDSQLPKDRFSAERLKGVDSTLKIQPAKLEDSAVYLCASSLDRGLPGLAGARETQYFGPGTRLLVL.

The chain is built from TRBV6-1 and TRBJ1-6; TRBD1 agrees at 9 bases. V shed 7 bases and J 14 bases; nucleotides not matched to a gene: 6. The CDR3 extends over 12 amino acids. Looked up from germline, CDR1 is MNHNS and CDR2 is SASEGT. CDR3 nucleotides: TGTGCCAGCACCGCGACAGGGGGAACCCTCCACTTT. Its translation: CASTATGGTLHF.

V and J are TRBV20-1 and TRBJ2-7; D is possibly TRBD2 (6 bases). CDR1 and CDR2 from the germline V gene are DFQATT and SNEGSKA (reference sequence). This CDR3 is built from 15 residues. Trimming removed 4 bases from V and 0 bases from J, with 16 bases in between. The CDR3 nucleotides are TGCAGTGCTAAAGGGACTCTAATCAGCTCCTACGAGCAGTACTTC. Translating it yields CSAKGTLISSYEQYF.

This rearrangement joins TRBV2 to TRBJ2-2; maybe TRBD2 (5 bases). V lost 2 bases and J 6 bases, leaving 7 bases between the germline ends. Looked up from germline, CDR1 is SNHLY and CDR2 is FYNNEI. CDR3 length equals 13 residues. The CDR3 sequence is CASSEQRAGELFF. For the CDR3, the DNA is TGTGCCAGCAGTGAACAGAGGGCCGGGGAGCTGTTTTTT. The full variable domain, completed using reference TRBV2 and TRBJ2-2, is EPEVTQTPSHQVTQMGQEVILRCVPISNHLYFYWYRQILGQKVEFLVSFYNNEISEKSEIFDDQFSVERPDGSNFTLKIRSTKLEDSAMYFCASSEQRAGELFFGEGSRLTVL.

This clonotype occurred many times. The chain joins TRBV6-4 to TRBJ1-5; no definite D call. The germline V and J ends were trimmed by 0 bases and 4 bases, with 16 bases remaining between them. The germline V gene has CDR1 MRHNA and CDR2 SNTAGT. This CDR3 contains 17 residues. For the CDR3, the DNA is TGTGCCAGCAGTGACTCCGTGGGGTGGGGTGATAATCAGCCCCAGCATTTT. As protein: CASSDSVGWGDNQPQHF.

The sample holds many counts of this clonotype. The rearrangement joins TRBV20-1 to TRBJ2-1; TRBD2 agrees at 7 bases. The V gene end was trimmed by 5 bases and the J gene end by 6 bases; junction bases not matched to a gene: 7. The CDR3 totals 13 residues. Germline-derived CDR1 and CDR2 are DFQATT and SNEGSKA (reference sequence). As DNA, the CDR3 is TGCAGTGCTTACCGACGGACTAGCAATGAGCAGTTCTTC. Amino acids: CSAYRRTSNEQFF.

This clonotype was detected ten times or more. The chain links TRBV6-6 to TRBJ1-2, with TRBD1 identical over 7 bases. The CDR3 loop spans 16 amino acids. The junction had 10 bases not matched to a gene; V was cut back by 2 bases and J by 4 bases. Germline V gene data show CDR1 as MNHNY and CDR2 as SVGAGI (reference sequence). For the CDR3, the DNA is TGTGCCAGCAGTTACCCGGGACAGCGGTCTAGCTATGGCTACACCTTC. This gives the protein CASSYPGQRSSYGYTF.

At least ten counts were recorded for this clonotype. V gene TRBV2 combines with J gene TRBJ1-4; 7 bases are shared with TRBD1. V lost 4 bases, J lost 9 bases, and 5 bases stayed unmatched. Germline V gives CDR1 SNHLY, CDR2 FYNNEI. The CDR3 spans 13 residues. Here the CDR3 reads CASSGTTGQKLFF. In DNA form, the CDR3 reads TGTGCCAGCAGTGGGACGACAGGGCAAAAACTGTTTTTT.

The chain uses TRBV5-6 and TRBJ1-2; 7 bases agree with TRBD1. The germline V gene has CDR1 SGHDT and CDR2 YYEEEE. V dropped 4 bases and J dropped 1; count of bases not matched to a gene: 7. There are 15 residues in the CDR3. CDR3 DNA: TGTGCCAGCAGCGCCCAGACAGGGAGTAACTATGGCTACACCTTC. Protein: CASSAQTGSNYGYTF.

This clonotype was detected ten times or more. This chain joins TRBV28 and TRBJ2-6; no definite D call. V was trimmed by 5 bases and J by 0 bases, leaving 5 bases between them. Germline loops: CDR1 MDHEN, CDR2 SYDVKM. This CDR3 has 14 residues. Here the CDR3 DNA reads TGTGCCAGCAGTCCCACCTCTGGGGCCAACGTCCTGACTTTC. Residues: CASSPTSGANVLTF.

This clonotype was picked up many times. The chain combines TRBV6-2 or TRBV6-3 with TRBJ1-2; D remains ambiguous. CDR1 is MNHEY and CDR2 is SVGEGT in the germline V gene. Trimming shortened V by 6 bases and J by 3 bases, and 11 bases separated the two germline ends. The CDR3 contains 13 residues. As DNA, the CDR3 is TGTGCCAGCAGATCGTTAGGAGACTATGGCTACACCTTC. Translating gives CASRSLGDYGYTF.

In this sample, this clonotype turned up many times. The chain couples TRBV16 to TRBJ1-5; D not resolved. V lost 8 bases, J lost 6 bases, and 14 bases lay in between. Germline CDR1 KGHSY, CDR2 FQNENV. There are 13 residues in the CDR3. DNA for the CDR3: TGTGCCAGCGGGCGACACATTACTCAGCCCCAGCATTTT. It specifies CASGRHITQPQHF.

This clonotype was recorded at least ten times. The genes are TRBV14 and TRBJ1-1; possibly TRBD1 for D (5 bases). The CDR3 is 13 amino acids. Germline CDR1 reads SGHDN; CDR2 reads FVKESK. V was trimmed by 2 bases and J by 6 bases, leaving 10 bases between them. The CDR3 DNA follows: TGTGCCAGCAGCCAATGGGGCGGATCTGAAGCTTTCTTT. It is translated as CASSQWGGSEAFF.

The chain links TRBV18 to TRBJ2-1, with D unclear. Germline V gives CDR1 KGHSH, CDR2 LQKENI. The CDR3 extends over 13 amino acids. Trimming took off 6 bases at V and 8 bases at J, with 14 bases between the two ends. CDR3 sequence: CASSRSLGDEQFF. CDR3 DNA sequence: TGTGCCAGCTCCAGATCTTTGGGCGATGAGCAGTTCTTC. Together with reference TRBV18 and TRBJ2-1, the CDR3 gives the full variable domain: NAGVMQNPRHLVRRRGQEARLRCSPMKGHSHVYWYRQLPEEGLKFMVYLQKENIIDESGMPKERFSAEFPKEGPSILRIQQVVRGDSAAYFCASSRSLGDEQFFGPGTRLTVL.

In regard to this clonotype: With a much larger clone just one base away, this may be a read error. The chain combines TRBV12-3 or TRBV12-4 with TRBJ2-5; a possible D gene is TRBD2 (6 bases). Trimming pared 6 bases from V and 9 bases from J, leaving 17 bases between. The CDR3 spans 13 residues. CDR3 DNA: TGTGCCAGCAGCTTGACCCCGGGGGAGGCCCAGTACTTC. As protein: CASSLTPGEAQYF.

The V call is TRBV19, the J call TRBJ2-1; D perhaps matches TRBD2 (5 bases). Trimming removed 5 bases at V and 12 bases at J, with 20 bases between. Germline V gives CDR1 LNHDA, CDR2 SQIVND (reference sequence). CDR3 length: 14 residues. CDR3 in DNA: TGTGCCAGTAGTCCGCGTGGAGGCCTTTTTTTGCAGTTCTTC. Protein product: CASSPRGGLFLQFF.

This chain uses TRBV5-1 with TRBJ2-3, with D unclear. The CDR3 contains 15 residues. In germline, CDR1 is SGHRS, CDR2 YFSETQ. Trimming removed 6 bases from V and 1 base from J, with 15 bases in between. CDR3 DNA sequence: TGCGCCAGCAAAATTCAAACCAGCGGCACAGATACGCAGTATTTT. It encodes CASKIQTSGTDTQYF.

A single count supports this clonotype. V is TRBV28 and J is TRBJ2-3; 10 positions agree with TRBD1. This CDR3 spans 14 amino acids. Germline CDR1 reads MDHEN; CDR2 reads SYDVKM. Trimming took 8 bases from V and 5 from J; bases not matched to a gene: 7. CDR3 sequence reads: CASLPDRGGDTQYF. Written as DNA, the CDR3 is TGTGCCAGCCTACCGGACAGGGGGGGAGATACGCAGTATTTT.

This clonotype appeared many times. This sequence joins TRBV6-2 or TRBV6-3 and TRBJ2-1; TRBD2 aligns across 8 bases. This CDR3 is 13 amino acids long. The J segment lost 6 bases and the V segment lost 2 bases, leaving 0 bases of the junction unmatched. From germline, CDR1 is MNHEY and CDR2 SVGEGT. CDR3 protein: CASSYTSGNEQFF. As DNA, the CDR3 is TGTGCCAGCAGTTACACTAGCGGCAATGAGCAGTTCTTC.

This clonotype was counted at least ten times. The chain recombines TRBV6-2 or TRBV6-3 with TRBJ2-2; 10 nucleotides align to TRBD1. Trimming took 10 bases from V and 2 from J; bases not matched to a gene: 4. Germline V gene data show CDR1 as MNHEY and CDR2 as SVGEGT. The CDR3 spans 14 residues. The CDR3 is CATLTGGNTGELFF. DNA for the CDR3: TGTGCCACCCTGACAGGGGGCAACACCGGGGAGCTGTTTTTT.

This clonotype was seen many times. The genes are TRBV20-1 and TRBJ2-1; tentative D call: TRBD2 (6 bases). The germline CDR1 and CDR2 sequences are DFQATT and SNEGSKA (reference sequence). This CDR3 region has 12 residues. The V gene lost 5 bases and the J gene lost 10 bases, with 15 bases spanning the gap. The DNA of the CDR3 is TGCAGTGCTCTCCTAGGACGGGGGGAGCAGTTCTTC. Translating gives CSALLGRGEQFF.

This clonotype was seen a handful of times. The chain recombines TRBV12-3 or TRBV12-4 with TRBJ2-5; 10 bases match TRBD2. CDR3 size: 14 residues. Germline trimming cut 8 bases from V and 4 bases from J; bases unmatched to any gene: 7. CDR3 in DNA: TGTGCCAGCGACAGAGCGGGGGGGAGAGAGACCCAGTACTTC. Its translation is CASDRAGGRETQYF.

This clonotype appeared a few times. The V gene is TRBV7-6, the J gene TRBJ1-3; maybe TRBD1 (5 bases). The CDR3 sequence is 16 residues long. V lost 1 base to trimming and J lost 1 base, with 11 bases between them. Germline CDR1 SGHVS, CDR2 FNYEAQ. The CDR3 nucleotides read TGTGCCAGCAGCTTAGAGAGCGGGGGGTCTGGAAACACCATATATTTT. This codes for CASSLESGGSGNTIYF.

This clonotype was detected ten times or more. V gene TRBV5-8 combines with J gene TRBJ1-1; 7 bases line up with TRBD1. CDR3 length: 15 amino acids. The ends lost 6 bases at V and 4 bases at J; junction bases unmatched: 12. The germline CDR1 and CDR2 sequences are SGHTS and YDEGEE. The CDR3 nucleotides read TGTGCCAGCAACCAACCCGGGACAGCGACCACTGAAGCTTTCTTT. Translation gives CASNQPGTATTEAFF.

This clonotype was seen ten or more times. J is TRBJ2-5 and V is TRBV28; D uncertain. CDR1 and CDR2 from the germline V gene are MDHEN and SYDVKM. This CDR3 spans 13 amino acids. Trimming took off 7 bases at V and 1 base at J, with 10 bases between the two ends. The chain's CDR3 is CASNEQLQETQYF. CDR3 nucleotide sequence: TGTGCCAGCAATGAACAGCTCCAAGAGACCCAGTACTTC.